This T cell receptor (beta chain) was sequenced in a study of CD8 T cells in Susac syndrome. Looking at the study overall: Sequencing included Susac syndrome patients, over 5 of them with active disease and roughly eight in remission.

Study results and limitations: The study's TCR sequencing and HLA analysis covered a relatively small number of individuals, and the study acknowledged this.

Sequencing of TCR beta was performed on blood CD8+ and CD4+ T cells. J gave up 1 base and V 1 base, and 0 bases lay outside the gene matches. This CDR3 spans 14 amino acids. Germline CDR1 and CDR2: SSHAT and FNYEAQ (reference sequence). In the case of this clonotype: Its antigen is currently unknown.

Random-hexamer reverse transcription was applied to about 0.45 to 1 ug RNA. Across 54 Vbeta and 13 Jbeta, immunoSEQ multiplex PCR amplified TCR beta CDR3. TCRdb redid the calling of the immunoSEQ multiplex PCR reads with MiXCR, one entry per CDR3 protein. The data contain some 96,000 distinct CDR3 sequences, roughly 94% of them seen just once; the ten biggest clones take up over 0.3%. V and J are TRBV7-7 and TRBJ2-5; 7 nucleotides line up with TRBD2. Sequenced material: CD4+ T cells from PBMCs. The sequence derives from a human donor with Susac syndrome. CDR3 DNA sequence: TGTGCCAGCAGCTTAGGCGGGGGCCAAGAGACCCAGTACTTC. It codes for CASSLGGGQETQYF.